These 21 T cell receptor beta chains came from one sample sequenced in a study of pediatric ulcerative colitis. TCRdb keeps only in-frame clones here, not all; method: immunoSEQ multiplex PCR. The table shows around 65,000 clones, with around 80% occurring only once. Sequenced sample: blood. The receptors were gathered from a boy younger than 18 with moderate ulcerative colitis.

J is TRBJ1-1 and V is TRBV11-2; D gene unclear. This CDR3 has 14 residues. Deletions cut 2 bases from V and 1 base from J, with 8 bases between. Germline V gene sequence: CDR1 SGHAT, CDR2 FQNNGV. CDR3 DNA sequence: TGTGCCAGCAGCTTATTCCTAAGGAACACTGAAGCTTTCTTT. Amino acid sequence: CASSLFLRNTEAFF.

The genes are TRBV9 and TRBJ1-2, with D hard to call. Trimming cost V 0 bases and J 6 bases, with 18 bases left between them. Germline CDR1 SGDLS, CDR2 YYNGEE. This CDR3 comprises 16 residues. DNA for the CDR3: TGTGCCAGCAGCGTAGTTAACAAGCCGCGCGGGGATGGCTACACCTTC. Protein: CASSVVNKPRGDGYTF. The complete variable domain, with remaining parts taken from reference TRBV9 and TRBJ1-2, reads DSGVTQTPKHLITATGQRVTLRCSPRSGDLSVYWYQQSLDQGLQFLIQYYNGEERAKGNILERFSAQQFPDLHSELNLSSLELGDSALYFCASSVVNKPRGDGYTFGSGTRLTVV.

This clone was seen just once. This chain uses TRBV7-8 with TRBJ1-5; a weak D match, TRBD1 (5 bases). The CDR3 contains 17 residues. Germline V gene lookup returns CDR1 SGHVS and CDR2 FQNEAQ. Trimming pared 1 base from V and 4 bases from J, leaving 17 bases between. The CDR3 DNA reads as TGTGCCAGCAGCTTAGAGCCAGGGTTGGCGAGGAATCAGCCCCAGCATTTT. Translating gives CASSLEPGLARNQPQHF.

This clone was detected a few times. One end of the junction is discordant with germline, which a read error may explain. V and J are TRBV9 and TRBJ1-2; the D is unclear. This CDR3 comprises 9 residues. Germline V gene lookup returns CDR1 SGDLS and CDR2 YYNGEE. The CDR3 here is CASSPGVIF. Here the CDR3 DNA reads TGTGCCAGCAGCCCCGGGGTTATCTTC.

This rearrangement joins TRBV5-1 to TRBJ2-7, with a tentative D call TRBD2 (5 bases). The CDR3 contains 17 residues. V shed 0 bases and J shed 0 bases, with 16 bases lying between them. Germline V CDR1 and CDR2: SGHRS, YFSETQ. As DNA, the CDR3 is TGCGCCAGCAGCTTGGCGGATTTTAGCGCGAGCTCCTACGAGCAGTACTTC. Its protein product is CASSLADFSASSYEQYF. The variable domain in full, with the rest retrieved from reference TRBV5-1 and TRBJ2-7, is KAGVTQTPRYLIKTRGQQVTLSCSPISGHRSVSWYQQTPGQGLQFLFEYFSETQRNKGNFPGRFSGRQFSNSRSEMNVSTLELGDSALYLCASSLADFSASSYEQYFGPGTRLTVT.

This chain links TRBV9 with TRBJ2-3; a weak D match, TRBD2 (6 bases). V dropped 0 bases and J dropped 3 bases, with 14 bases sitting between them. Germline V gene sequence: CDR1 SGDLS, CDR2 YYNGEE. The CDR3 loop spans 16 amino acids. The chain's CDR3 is CASSVASKGRTDTQYF. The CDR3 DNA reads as TGTGCCAGCAGCGTAGCTTCAAAGGGGAGGACAGATACGCAGTATTTT.

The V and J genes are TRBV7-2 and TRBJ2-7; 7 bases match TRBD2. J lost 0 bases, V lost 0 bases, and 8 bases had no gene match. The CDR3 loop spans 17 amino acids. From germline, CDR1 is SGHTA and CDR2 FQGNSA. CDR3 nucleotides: TGTGCCAGCAGCTTAGCGCTTAGCGGGCCGATCTCCTACGAGCAGTACTTC. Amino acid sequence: CASSLALSGPISYEQYF.

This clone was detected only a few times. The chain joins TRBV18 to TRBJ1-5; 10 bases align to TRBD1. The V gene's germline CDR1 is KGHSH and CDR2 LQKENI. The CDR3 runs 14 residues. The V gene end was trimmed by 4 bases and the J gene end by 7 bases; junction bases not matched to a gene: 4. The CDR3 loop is CASSQGQGGQPQHF. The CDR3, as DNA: TGTGCCAGCTCACAAGGACAGGGGGGACAGCCCCAGCATTTT.

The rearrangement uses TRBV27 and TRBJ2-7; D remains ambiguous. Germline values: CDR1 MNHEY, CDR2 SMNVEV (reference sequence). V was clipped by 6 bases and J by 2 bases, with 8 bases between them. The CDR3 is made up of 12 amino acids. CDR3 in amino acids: CASSHNPYEQYF. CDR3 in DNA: TGTGCCAGCAGCCACAACCCCTACGAGCAGTACTTC.

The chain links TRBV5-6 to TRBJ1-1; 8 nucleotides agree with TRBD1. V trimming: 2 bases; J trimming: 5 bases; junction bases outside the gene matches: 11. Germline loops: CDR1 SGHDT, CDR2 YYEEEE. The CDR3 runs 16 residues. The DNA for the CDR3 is TGTGCCAGCAGCTTACGGGTCAGGGGGCGCGGGACTGAAGCTTTCTTT. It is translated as CASSLRVRGRGTEAFF.

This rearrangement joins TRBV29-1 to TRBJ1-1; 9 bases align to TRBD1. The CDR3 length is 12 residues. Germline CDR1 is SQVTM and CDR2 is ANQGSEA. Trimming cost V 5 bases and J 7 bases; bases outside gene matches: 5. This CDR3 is CSVRDRDYEAFF. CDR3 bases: TGCAGCGTTCGGGACAGGGACTATGAAGCTTTCTTT.

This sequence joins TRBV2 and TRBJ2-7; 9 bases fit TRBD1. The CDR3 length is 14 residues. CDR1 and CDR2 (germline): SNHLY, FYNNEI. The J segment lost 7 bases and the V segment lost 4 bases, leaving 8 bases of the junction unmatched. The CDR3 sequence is CASSVGQGLGEQYF. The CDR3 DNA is TGTGCCAGCAGTGTGGGACAGGGCCTGGGGGAGCAGTACTTC.

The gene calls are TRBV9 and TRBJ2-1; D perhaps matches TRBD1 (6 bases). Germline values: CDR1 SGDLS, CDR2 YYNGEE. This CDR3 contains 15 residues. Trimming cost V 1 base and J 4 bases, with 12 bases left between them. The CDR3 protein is CASSVQDSRYNEQFF. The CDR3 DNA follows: TGTGCCAGCAGCGTACAGGACAGTAGGTACAATGAGCAGTTCTTC.

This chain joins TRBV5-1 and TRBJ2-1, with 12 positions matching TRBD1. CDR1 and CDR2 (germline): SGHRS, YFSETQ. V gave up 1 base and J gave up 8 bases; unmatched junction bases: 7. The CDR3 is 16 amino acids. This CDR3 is CASSLPGTGGPDEQFF. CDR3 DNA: TGCGCCAGCAGCTTGCCCGGGACAGGGGGCCCCGATGAGCAGTTCTTC.

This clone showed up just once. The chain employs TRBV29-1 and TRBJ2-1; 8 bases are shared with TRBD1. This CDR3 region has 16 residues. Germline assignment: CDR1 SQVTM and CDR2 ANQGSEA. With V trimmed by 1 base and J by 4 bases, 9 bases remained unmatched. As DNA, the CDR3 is TGCAGCGTTGAAGGGGGTAAGGGACAGGAGTACAATGAGCAGTTCTTC. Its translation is CSVEGGKGQEYNEQFF.

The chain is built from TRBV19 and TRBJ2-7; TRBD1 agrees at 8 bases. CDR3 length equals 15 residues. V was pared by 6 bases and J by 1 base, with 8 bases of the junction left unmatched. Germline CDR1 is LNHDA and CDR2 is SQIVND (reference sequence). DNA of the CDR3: TGTGCCAGTAGGATGACAGGGGTGGTATCCTACGAGCAGTACTTC. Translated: CASRMTGVVSYEQYF. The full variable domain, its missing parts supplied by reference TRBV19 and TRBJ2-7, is DGGITQSPKYLFRKEGQNVTLSCEQNLNHDAMYWYRQDPGQGLRLIYYSQIVNDFQKGDIAEGYSVSREKKESFPLTVTSAQKNPTAFYLCASRMTGVVSYEQYFGPGTRLTVT.

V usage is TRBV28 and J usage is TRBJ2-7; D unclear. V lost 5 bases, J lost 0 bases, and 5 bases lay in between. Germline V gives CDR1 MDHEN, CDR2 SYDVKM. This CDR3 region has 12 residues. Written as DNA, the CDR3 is TGTGCCAGCAGTCCCAGCTCCTACGAGCAGTACTTC. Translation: CASSPSSYEQYF.

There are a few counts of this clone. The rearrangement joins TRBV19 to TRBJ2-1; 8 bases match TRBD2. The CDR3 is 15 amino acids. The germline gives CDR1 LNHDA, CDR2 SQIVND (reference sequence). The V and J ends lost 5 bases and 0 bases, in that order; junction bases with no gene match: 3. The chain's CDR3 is CASSETSDSYNEQFF. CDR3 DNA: TGTGCCAGTAGTGAGACTAGCGACTCCTACAATGAGCAGTTCTTC.

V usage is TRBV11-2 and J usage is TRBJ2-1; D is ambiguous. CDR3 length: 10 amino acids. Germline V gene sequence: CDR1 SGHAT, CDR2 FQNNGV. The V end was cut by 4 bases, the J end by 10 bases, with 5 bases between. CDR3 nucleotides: TGTGCCAGCAGCTCTCTGGAGCAGTTCTTC. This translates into CASSSLEQFF.

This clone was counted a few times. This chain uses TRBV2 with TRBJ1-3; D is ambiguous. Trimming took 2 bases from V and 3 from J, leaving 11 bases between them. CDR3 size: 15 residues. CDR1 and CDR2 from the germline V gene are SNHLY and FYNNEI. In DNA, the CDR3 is TGTGCCAGCAGTGAATTTAGGACTGTTGGAAACACCATATATTTT. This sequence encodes CASSEFRTVGNTIYF. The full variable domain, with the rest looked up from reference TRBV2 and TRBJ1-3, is EPEVTQTPSHQVTQMGQEVILRCVPISNHLYFYWYRQILGQKVEFLVSFYNNEISEKSEIFDDQFSVERPDGSNFTLKIRSTKLEDSAMYFCASSEFRTVGNTIYFGEGSWLTVV.

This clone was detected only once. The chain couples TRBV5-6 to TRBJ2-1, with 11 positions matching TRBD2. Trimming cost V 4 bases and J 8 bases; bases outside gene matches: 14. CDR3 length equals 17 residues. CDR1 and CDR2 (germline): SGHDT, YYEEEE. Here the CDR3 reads CASSPGLAGGWVDEQFF. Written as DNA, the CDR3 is TGTGCCAGCAGCCCCGGACTAGCGGGCGGTTGGGTGGATGAGCAGTTCTTC.